A selection of T cell receptor beta chains follows, all from one sample in a study of shared clonotypes between healthy human individuals. Repertoires were generated with immunoSEQ multiplex PCR, while TCRdb's copy carries only in-frame clones and drops some. This sample has approximately 600,000 clones, with 90% to 95% found just once. Sequences were obtained from naive CD8+ T cells sorted from blood. Receptors originate from a woman in her twenties or thirties in good health. Each CDR3 is given without its conserved first and last residue.

j_gene | v_gene | CDR3aa
TRBJ2-3 | TRBV28 | ASSTDRVGTDTQY
TRBJ2-7 | TRBV27 | ASSLGGAGAPYEQY
TRBJ2-1 | TRBV13 | ASSLGGSGRFNEQF
TRBJ2-7 | TRBV5-1 | ASSLVEGPNEQY
TRBJ2-3 | TRBV29-1 | SVRLAGDTDTQY
TRBJ2-1 | TRBV27 | ASSLFLAGVGNEQF
TRBJ1-1 | TRBV30 | AWSPIGTEAF
TRBJ1-5 | TRBV19 | ASSWTGLSNQPQH
TRBJ2-7 | TRBV28 | ASSFFGSSYEQY
TRBJ1-5 | TRBV28 | ASSFWGSGNQPQH
TRBJ2-1 | TRBV19 | ASSMGAAAYNEQF
TRBJ2-2 | TRBV6-1 | ASSDYRGNTGELF
TRBJ1-1 | TRBV2 | ASREIDLDTEAF